One and the same sample provided the 16 T cell receptor beta chains below, sequenced in a study of OX40 agonist ivuxolimab in advanced cancers. Profiling relied on immunoSEQ multiplex PCR, and the TCRdb table lists in-frame clones only, not all of them. The sample has over 55,000 clones, roughly 90% seen once. Sequencing was performed on CD4+ or CD8+ T cells sorted from blood, taken in a trial of the OX40 agonist ivuxolimab. These receptors were obtained from an adult with an advanced solid tumor such as melanoma, head and neck, liver or kidney cancer.

The sample holds one count of this clone. The chain recombines TRBV25-1 with TRBJ2-1; 10 bases match TRBD2. The CDR3 length is 15 residues. The germline gives CDR1 MGHDK, CDR2 SYGVNS. The J segment lost 7 bases and the V segment lost 2 bases, leaving 5 bases of the junction unmatched. The CDR3 is CASSEAGLASNEQFF. CDR3 DNA: TGTGCCAGCAGTGAAGCGGGACTAGCGTCAAATGAGCAGTTCTTC. Full variable domain (outside the CDR3, taken from reference TRBV25-1 and TRBJ2-1): EADIYQTPRYLVIGTGKKITLECSQTMGHDKMYWYQQDPGMELHLIHYSYGVNSTEKGDLSSESTVSRIRTEHFPLTLESARPSHTSQYLCASSEAGLASNEQFFGPGTRLTVL.

The chain has TRBV10-3 and TRBJ2-1; 7 bases are shared with TRBD1. The CDR3 is 15 amino acids. Germline CDR1 ENHRY, CDR2 SYGVKD. V shed 6 bases and J 0 bases; nucleotides not matched to a gene: 5. The CDR3 loop is CAISGAGGSYNEQFF. The CDR3 DNA is TGTGCCATCAGCGGAGCAGGGGGCTCCTACAATGAGCAGTTCTTC.

The chain carries TRBV12-5 and TRBJ2-7; maybe TRBD1 (5 bases). V was trimmed by 3 bases and J by 2 bases, leaving 11 bases between them. The CDR3 contains 14 residues. Looked up from germline, CDR1 is LGHNT and CDR2 is FRNRAP. The CDR3 protein is CASGLGEGPYEQYF. The CDR3 coding sequence is TGTGCTAGTGGTTTAGGGGAAGGCCCCTACGAGCAGTACTTC.

The chain employs TRBV7-2 and TRBJ2-5, with D possibly TRBD1 on 6 matching bases. The CDR3 is 14 amino acids. Trimming left V 1 base short and J 5 bases short, with 11 bases between. Germline CDR1 is SGHTA and CDR2 is FQGNSA. The CDR3 coding sequence is TGTGCCAGCAGCTTAGTCGGGACACCGGAGACCCAGTACTTC. It codes for CASSLVGTPETQYF.

This chain links TRBV7-8 with TRBJ1-1; 9 bases agree with TRBD1. This CDR3 is built from 14 residues. Germline V CDR1 and CDR2: SGHVS, FQNEAQ. V was clipped by 2 bases and J by 5 bases; unmatched bases: 3. CDR3 DNA: TGTGCCAGCAGCTTAACAGGACAGGGGACTGAAGCTTTCTTT. Residues: CASSLTGQGTEAFF. Full variable domain (outside the CDR3, taken from reference TRBV7-8 and TRBJ1-1): GAGVSQSPRYKVAKRGQDVALRCDPISGHVSLFWYQQALGQGPEFLTYFQNEAQLDKSGLPSDRFFAERPEGSVSTLKIQRTQQEDSAVYLCASSLTGQGTEAFFGQGTRLTVV.

The CDR3 region has the DNA TGTGCCAGCAGTGTGCGGGATAAGCAGTTCTTC. This codes for CASSVRDKQFF. The gene calls are TRBV28 and TRBJ2-1; the D gene is possibly TRBD2 (6 bases). The CDR3 covers 11 residues. The V end was cut by 5 bases, the J end by 11 bases, with 10 bases between. CDR1 and CDR2 (germline): MDHEN, SYDVKM. Full variable domain (missing parts from reference TRBV28 and TRBJ2-1): DVKVTQSSRYLVKRTGEKVFLECVQDMDHENMFWYRQDPGLGLRLIYFSYDVKMKEKGDIPEGYSVSREKKERFSLILESASTNQTSMYLCASSVRDKQFFGPGTRLTVL.

The chain carries TRBV5-1 and TRBJ2-7; D not resolved. CDR3 length equals 14 residues. V was pared by 4 bases and J by 0 bases, with 11 bases between. Germline loops: CDR1 SGHRS, CDR2 YFSETQ. For the CDR3, the DNA is TGCGCCAGCAGCCAGGACCCTAGCTCCTACGAGCAGTACTTC. Its translation: CASSQDPSSYEQYF. Together with reference TRBV5-1 and TRBJ2-7, the CDR3 gives the full variable domain: KAGVTQTPRYLIKTRGQQVTLSCSPISGHRSVSWYQQTPGQGLQFLFEYFSETQRNKGNFPGRFSGRQFSNSRSEMNVSTLELGDSALYLCASSQDPSSYEQYFGPGTRLTVT.

This clone was counted between two and nine times. CDR3 sequence reads: CASKGGWGSEQFF. In DNA form, the CDR3 reads TGTGCCAGCAAAGGGGGGTGGGGCAGTGAGCAGTTCTTC. The chain joins TRBV11-3 to TRBJ2-1, with D perhaps TRBD1 or TRBD2 (6 bases each). Germline V lookup: CDR1 SGHNT, CDR2 YENEEA. The V and J ends lost 7 bases and 9 bases respectively, with 16 bases between them. CDR3 size: 13 residues.

The chain is built from TRBV5-1 and TRBJ2-3; no clear D. V was clipped by 4 bases and J by 6 bases, with 15 bases between them. The CDR3 spans 14 residues. The V gene's germline CDR1 is SGHRS and CDR2 YFSETQ. The CDR3: CASSPPGPADTQYF. In DNA, the CDR3 is TGCGCCAGCAGCCCCCCGGGCCCAGCGGATACGCAGTATTTT.

V and J are TRBV19 and TRBJ1-2; weak D call: TRBD1 (5 bases). The germline V gene encodes CDR1 LNHDA and CDR2 SQIVND (reference sequence). The CDR3 spans 13 residues. Trimming cost V 3 bases and J 4 bases, with 9 bases left between them. The CDR3, as DNA: TGTGCCAGTAGTATTCAGGGCGGCTATGGCTACACCTTC. Translated, it gives CASSIQGGYGYTF.

The chain couples TRBV10-3 to TRBJ2-7; D remains unclear. Looked up from germline, CDR1 is ENHRY and CDR2 is SYGVKD. Trimming removed 5 bases at V and 4 bases at J, with 9 bases between. CDR3 length equals 12 residues. CDR3 region: CAISRGSYEQYF. Written as DNA, the CDR3 is TGTGCCATCAGTCGCGGATCTTACGAGCAGTACTTC.

The chain combines TRBV6-1 with TRBJ1-2, with 7 nucleotides matching TRBD1. From germline, CDR1 is MNHNS and CDR2 SASEGT. V lost 7 bases and J lost 3; bases outside the gene matches: 14. The CDR3 consists of 16 residues. The CDR3 nucleotides are TGTGCCAGCACCGAAGCCGACAGGGACCCTTACTATGGCTACACCTTC. The encoded protein is CASTEADRDPYYGYTF.

The CDR3 region has the DNA TGTGCCAGCAAACCGGGACAGATCACAGATACGCAGTATTTT. Protein: CASKPGQITDTQYF. The genes are TRBV6-5 and TRBJ2-3; TRBD1 matches at 7 bases. Germline V gene data show CDR1 as MNHEY and CDR2 as SVGAGI. J was trimmed by 2 bases and V by 7 bases; bases with no gene match: 6. CDR3 size: 14 residues.

This chain uses TRBV9 with TRBJ2-3; possibly TRBD2 for D (6 bases). This CDR3 contains 13 residues. Trimming stripped 2 bases from V and 5 bases from J, with 9 bases between. The germline gives CDR1 SGDLS, CDR2 YYNGEE. This CDR3 reads CASSVGGGDTQYF. CDR3 nucleotide sequence: TGTGCCAGCAGCGTGGGAGGCGGAGATACGCAGTATTTT.

The rearrangement uses TRBV2 and TRBJ1-6, with 7 bases lining up with TRBD1. CDR1 is SNHLY and CDR2 is FYNNEI in the germline V gene. The CDR3 length is 14 residues. With 6 bases clipped from V and 6 bases from J, the junction kept 5 bases outside the gene matches. CDR3: CASRRPGGNSPLHF. The CDR3 DNA is TGTGCCAGCAGGCGACCAGGGGGTAATTCACCCCTCCACTTT.

J is TRBJ1-2 and V is TRBV5-1; maybe TRBD1 (5 bases). This CDR3 contains 13 residues. Germline V CDR1 and CDR2: SGHRS, YFSETQ. The ends were cut back, 1 base at V and 6 bases at J, with 10 bases in the middle. The DNA for the CDR3 is TGCGCCAGCAGCTTGTCAGGGAAGGATGGCTACACCTTC. It translates to CASSLSGKDGYTF.